The present T cell receptor (beta chain) was sequenced within a study of blood T cell repertoires in COVID-19. About the study: Acute and convalescent COVID-19 samples came from the United States, Italy and Spain.

CDR1 and CDR2 (germline): WSHSY, SAAADI. Trimming at V came to 6 bases and at J to 7 bases, leaving 4 bases not matched to a gene. This CDR3 region has 12 residues. This clone appeared a single time. While infection was still active, Seattle patients were enrolled and then followed longitudinally. Authors' data handling: Estimated nucleated cell counts came from reference gene primer amplification. Sequencing was performed with immunoSEQ multiplex PCR; in TCRdb, only in-frame clones are kept and a portion is missing. Clonal size and the V and J genes are those of that table, whereas D and trimming came from the DNA. In the table there are approximately 170,000 clones, 85% to 90% of which are singletons.

The source is a woman in her fifties or sixties with COVID-19, enrolled during active disease. The sequencing sample was made of peripheral blood. The chain joins TRBV10-2 to TRBJ1-1; the match to TRBD1 covers 8 bases. The DNA of the CDR3 is TGCGCCAGCAGCAACAGGGGGGATGAAGCTTTCTTT. Protein: CASSNRGDEAFF.